The 6 T cell receptor beta chains reported below all come from one sample, sequenced in a study of early T cells in non-severe SARS-CoV-2 infection. TCRdb re-analysed the 5' RACE reads in MiXCR, keeping a single row per CDR3 protein. The sample contains 70,000 to 90,000 distinct CDR3 sequences, 10% to 15% of which appear only once. Material: whole blood. These receptors all stem from an adult who was a healthcare worker with PCR-confirmed SARS-CoV-2 infection or an uninfected control (not recorded which).

This clonotype was counted ten times or more. The gene calls are TRBV24-1 and TRBJ2-5; D is undetermined. The CDR3 is 15 residues long. V dropped 0 bases and J dropped 0 bases, with 7 bases sitting between them. CDR1 and CDR2 from the germline V gene are KGHDR and SFDVKD. CDR3 protein: CATSDLRQDQETQYF. CDR3 nucleotide sequence: TGTGCCACCAGTGATTTGAGGCAGGACCAAGAGACCCAGTACTTC.

This clonotype was picked up many times. V gene TRBV5-1 combines with J gene TRBJ2-7; possible D gene TRBD2, 5 bases. Between the trimmed V and J ends, which lost 4 bases and 5 bases, there was a span of 10 bases. Germline CDR1 and CDR2: SGHRS and YFSETQ. The CDR3 runs to 12 residues. The CDR3 reads CASSTRGNEQYF. In nucleotides, the CDR3 is TGCGCCAGCAGCACTAGAGGGAACGAGCAGTACTTC.

The chain is built from TRBV7-6 and TRBJ1-5; D might be TRBD1 (5 bases). Germline loops: CDR1 SGHVS, CDR2 FNYEAQ. V was cut by 2 bases and J by 0 bases, with 14 bases left in between. CDR3 size: 17 residues. This CDR3 reads CASSLFGAGVSNQPQHF. CDR3 coding DNA: TGTGCCAGCAGCTTATTCGGGGCGGGGGTTAGCAATCAGCCCCAGCATTTT.

V and J are TRBV5-5 and TRBJ1-6; TRBD1 agrees at 8 bases. The CDR3 loop spans 15 amino acids. Germline V gives CDR1 SGHKS, CDR2 YYEKEE (reference sequence). V shed 0 bases and J 7 bases; nucleotides not matched to a gene: 3. The CDR3: CASSLAGTGNSPLHF. As DNA, the CDR3 is TGTGCCAGCAGCTTGGCCGGGACAGGCAATTCACCCCTCCACTTT.

This clonotype has at least ten counts. V is TRBV20-1 and J is TRBJ1-5; TRBD1 matches 8 bases. Trimming took 2 bases from V and 7 from J; bases not matched to a gene: 4. The CDR3 covers 13 residues. Germline assignment: CDR1 DFQATT and CDR2 SNEGSKA (reference sequence). Here the CDR3 reads CSARLDRVQPQHF. Here the CDR3 DNA reads TGCAGTGCTAGATTGGACAGGGTGCAGCCCCAGCATTTT.

This clonotype came up a few times. The CDR3 coding sequence is TGTGCCATCAGTGGCGCGGGAAAAGAGACCCAGTACTTC. It yields the protein CAISGAGKETQYF. The genes are TRBV10-3 and TRBJ2-5; weak D call: TRBD2 (6 bases). Trimming stripped 4 bases from V and 3 bases from J, with 9 bases between. Germline V lookup: CDR1 ENHRY, CDR2 SYGVKD. The CDR3 runs 13 residues.